What follows is one TCR beta chain and its context. Its antigen has not been determined. Within one base of it there is no much larger clone, and no base qualities were kept. The receptor library was made with the immunoSEQ multiplex PCR assay. Per the source publication's procedure: A statistical classification framework was built to diagnose cytomegalovirus status from the catalog of TCR beta chain sequences. Sourced from immuneACCESS, this table was stored by TCRdb with only in-frame sequences that have V and J called. A share of the clones is absent; for the studies checked, an unresolved V gene accounts for under half, and the remainder has no known explanation. V, J and clone size derive from that table, while D and trimming were established from the DNA sequence. The sample profile shows some 130,000 clones; 85% to 90% of them were found once. Roughly 1.2% of the sample belongs to the ten largest clones.

This entry is derived from a study of cytomegalovirus exposure and HLA in healthy donors (dated by TCRdb to about 2017). Concerning the study at large: According to a later analysis, one platform produced both the 120 validation repertoires and the 670 or so repertoires of the first cohort. The study aimed to test whether signatures of past pathogen exposure could be identified by cataloging public T cell receptors. A separate validation cohort of 100 to 150 different subjects was used in addition to the 666-subject first cohort. To predict cytomegalovirus infection status, the study brought together high-throughput TCR immunosequencing, statistical association of individual TCRs with disease status, and machine learning. General study outcomes and caveats: The authors suggested that the approach could potentially be generalized to other disease states and immunological phenotypes. In both the original and validation cohorts, the classifier was reported to diagnose cytomegalovirus status with high specificity and sensitivity. Most TCR sequences were seen in very few donors, while some public TCRs were found in many individuals. The study listed 150 to 200 TCR beta chains as associated with cytomegalovirus. In vitro tests confirmed that three of the cytomegalovirus-associated TCR beta chains recognize cytomegalovirus antigens. Subsequent analysis determined that TCRs grouped into clusters in the first cohort also showed a tendency toward co-occurrence across the roughly 120 validation repertoires, and approximately 93% of cluster scores exceeded 0. The validation cohort had no HLA typing available for a later analysis, so co-occurrence within that cohort was assessed over all 120 or so repertoires.

The donors were included in the validation cohort of over a hundred subjects, a group kept apart from the roughly 680-subject first cohort. The TCR sequence derives from a woman aged 18-29 years in good health and CMV-seronegative. Sequencing was done on a sample of PBMCs.

The DNA is TGTGCCAGCCAACAGGGGGGCTACGAGCAGTACTTC. Translated, this gives CASQQGGYEQYF. This chain is built from TRBV21-1 and TRBJ2-7; TRBD1, as called in the table, went unchecked against the DNA. TRBV21-1 is a documented pseudogene. The CDR3 covers 12 residues, taking in both the cysteine and the phenylalanine. The only DNA kept is the CDR3, 36 bases in frame from the first base.